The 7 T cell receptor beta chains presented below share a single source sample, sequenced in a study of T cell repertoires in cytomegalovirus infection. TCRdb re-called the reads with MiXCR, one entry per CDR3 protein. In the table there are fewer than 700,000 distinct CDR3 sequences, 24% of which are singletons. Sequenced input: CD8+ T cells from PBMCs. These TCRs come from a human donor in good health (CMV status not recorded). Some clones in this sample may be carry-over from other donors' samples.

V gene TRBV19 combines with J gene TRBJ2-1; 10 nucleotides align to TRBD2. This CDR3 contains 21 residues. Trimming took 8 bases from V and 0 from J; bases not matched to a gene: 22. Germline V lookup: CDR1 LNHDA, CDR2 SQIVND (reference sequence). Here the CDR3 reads CASLLHADSGGIPSSYNEQFF. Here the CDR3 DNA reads TGTGCCAGTCTTCTTCATGCGGATAGCGGGGGGATACCGAGCTCCTACAATGAGCAGTTCTTC.

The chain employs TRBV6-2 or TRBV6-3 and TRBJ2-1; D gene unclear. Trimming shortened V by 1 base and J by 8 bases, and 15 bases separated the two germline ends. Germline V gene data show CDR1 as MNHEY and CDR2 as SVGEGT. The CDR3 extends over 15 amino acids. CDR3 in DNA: TGTGCCAGCAGTTACTGCCGACTCGCGGTCGATGAGCAGTTCTTC. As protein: CASSYCRLAVDEQFF.

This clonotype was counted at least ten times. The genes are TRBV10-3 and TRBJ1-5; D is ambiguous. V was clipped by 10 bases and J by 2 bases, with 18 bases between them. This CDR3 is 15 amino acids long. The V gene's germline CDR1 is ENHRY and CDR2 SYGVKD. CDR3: CATAQRASGNQPQHF. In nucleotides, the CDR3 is TGTGCCACCGCCCAGAGGGCCTCGGGCAATCAGCCCCAGCATTTT.

CDR3 region: CSASRGLAYEQYV. CDR3 coding DNA: TGCAGTGCTAGCAGGGGGCTAGCCTACGAGCAGTACGTC. The J gene is TRBJ2-7, the V gene TRBV20-1; 8 bases fit TRBD1. Germline V gene lookup returns CDR1 DFQATT and CDR2 SNEGSKA (reference sequence). V gave up 3 bases and J gave up 2 bases; unmatched junction bases: 3. The CDR3 sequence is 13 residues long.

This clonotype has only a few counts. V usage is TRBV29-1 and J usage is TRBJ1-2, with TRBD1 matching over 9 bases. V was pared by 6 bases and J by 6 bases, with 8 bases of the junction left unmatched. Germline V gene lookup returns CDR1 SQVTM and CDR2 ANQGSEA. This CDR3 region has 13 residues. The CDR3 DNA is TGCAGCGTACCGGGACAGGGAGTTAATGGCTACACCTTC. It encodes CSVPGQGVNGYTF.

CDR3: CSVAGGGPGNTIYF. CDR3 in DNA: TGCAGCGTCGCAGGAGGGGGTCCCGGAAACACCATATATTTT. The rearrangement uses TRBV29-1 and TRBJ1-3; possibly TRBD1 for D (6 bases). Looked up from germline, CDR1 is SQVTM and CDR2 is ANQGSEA. This CDR3 region has 14 residues. V gave up 6 bases and J gave up 4 bases, with 16 bases separating them.

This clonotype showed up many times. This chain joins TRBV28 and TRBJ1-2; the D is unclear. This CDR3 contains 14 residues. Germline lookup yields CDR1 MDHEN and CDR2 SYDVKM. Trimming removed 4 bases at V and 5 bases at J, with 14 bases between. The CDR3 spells CASSSGRIDYGYTF. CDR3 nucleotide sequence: TGTGCCAGCAGTTCGGGCCGGATAGATTATGGCTACACCTTC.